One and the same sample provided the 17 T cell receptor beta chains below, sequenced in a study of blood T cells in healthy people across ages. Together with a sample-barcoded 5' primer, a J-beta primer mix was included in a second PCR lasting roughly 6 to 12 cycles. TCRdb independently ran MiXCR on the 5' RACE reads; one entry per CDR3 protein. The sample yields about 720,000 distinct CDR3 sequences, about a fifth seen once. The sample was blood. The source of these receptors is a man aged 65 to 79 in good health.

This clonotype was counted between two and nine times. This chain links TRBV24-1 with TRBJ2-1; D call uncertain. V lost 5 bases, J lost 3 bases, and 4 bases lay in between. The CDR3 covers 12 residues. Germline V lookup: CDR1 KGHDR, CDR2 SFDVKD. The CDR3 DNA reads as TGTGCCACCAGTGCCCGCTACAATGAGCAGTTCTTC. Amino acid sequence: CATSARYNEQFF.

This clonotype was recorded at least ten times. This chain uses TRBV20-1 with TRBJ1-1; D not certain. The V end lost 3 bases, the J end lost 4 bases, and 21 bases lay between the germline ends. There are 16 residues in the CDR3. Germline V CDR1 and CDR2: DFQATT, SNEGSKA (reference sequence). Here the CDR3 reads CSARARKSKPGTEAFF. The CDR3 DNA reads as TGCAGTGCTAGGGCCCGGAAAAGTAAACCGGGCACTGAAGCTTTCTTT.

The chain's CDR3 is CSVRLAGGYNEQFF. DNA of the CDR3: TGCAGCGTTCGCCTAGCGGGGGGCTACAATGAGCAGTTCTTC. The rearrangement joins TRBV29-1 to TRBJ2-1; 11 bases are a match to TRBD2. Per germline, CDR1 SQVTM and CDR2 ANQGSEA. The CDR3 runs to 14 residues. Trimming at V came to 5 bases and at J to 3 bases, leaving 3 bases not matched to a gene.

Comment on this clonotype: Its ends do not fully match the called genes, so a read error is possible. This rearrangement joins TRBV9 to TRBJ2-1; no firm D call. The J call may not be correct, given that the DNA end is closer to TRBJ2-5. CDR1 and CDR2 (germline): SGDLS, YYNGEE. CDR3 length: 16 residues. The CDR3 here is CASSVASGRFQGTQYF. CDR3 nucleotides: TGTGCCAGCAGCGTAGCCTCCGGGCGTTTCCAAGGGACCCAGTACTTC.

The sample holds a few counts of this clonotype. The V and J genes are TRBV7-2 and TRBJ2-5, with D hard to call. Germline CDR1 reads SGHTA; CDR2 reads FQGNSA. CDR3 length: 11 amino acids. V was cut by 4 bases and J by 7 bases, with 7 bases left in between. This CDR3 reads CASSSSPTQYF. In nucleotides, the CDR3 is TGTGCCAGCAGCTCATCACCGACCCAGTACTTC.

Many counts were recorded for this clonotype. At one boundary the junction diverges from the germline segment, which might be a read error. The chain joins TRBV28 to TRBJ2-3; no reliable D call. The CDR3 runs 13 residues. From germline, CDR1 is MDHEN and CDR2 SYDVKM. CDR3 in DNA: TGTGCCAGCAACCCTCCCGGCACAAATACGCAGTATTTT. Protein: CASNPPGTNTQYF.

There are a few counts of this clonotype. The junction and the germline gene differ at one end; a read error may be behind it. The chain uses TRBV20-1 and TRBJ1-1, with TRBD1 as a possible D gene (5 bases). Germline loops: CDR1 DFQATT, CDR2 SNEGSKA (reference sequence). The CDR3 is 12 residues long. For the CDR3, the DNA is TGCAGTGCTTCAAAGGGGCACACTGTAGCTTTCTTT. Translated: CSASKGHTVAFF.

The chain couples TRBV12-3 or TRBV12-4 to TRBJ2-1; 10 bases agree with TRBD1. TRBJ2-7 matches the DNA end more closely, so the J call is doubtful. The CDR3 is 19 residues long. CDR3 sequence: CASSLRGSFFGTGAYEQYF. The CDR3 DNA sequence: TGTGCCAGCAGTTTAAGAGGTTCGTTCTTTGGGACAGGGGCCTACGAGCAGTACTTC.

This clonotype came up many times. CDR3 loop: CASSLPYQETQYF. CDR3 DNA sequence: TGTGCCAGCAGCTTGCCGTACCAAGAGACCCAGTACTTC. The V and J genes are TRBV7-6 and TRBJ2-5; no clear D. Germline V gene lookup returns CDR1 SGHVS and CDR2 FNYEAQ. There are 13 residues in the CDR3. V was pared by 3 bases and J by 0 bases, with 5 bases between.

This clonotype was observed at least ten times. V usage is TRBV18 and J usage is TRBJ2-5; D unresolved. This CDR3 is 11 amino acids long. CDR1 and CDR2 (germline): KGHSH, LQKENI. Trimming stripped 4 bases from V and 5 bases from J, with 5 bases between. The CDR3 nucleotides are TGTGCCAGCTCACGTACGGAGACCCAGTACTTC. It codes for CASSRTETQYF.

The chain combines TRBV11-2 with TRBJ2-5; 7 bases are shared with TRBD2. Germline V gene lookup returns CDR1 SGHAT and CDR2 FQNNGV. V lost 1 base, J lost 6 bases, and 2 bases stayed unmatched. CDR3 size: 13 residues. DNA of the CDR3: TGTGCCAGCAGCTTAGGGGGGGGACAGACCCAGTACTTC. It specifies CASSLGGGQTQYF.

CDR3 residues: CSATGPGDYGYTF. CDR3 in DNA: TGCAGCGCTACGGGGCCAGGGGATTATGGCTACACCTTC. The genes are TRBV29-1 and TRBJ1-2, with D tentatively TRBD1 (6 bases). Germline-derived CDR1 and CDR2 are SQVTM and ANQGSEA. The CDR3 has 13 residues. V shed 7 bases and J shed 5 bases, with 17 bases lying between them.

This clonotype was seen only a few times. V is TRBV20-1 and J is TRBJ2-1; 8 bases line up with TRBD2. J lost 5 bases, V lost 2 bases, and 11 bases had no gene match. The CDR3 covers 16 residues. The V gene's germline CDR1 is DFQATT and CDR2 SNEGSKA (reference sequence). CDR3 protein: CSARWGRGVSHNEQFF. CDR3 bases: TGCAGTGCTAGATGGGGGCGGGGGGTATCCCACAATGAGCAGTTCTTC.

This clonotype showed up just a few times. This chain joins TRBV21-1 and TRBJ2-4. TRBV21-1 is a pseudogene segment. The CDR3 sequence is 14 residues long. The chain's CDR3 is CASIHLLAKNIQYF. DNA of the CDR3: TGTGCCAGCATACACCTCCTAGCCAAAAACATTCAGTACTTC.

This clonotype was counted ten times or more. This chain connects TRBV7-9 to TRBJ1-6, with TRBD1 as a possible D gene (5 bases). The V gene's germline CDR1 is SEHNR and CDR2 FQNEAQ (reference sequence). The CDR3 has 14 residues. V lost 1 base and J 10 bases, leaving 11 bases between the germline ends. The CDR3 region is CASSLEQGRSPLHF. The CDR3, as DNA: TGTGCCAGCAGCTTAGAGCAGGGACGGTCACCCCTCCACTTT.

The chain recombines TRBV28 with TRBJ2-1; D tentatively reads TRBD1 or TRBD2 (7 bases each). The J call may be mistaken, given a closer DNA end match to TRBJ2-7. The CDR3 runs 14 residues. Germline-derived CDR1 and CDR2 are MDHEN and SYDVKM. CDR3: CASKAGDSSYEQYF. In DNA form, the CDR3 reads TGTGCCAGCAAGGCGGGGGACAGCTCCTACGAGCAGTACTTC.

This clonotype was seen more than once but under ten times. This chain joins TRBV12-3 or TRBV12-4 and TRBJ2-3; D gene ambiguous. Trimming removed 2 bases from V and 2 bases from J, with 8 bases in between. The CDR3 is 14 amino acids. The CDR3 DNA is TGTGCCAGCAGTTTAACGGTAATCACAGATACGCAGTATTTT. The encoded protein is CASSLTVITDTQYF.